This TCR beta chain was retrieved from a study of breast tumors, draining lymph nodes, adjacent tissues. Overall study results and limits: That most tumor T cells come from lymph nodes remained unproven. Most tumor T cells seemingly derive from lymph node, then expand in tumor. Luminal-like breast cancer showed significantly greater tumor-nontumor repertoire similarity than basal-like breast cancer did.

TCRdb analysed the multiplex PCR reads with MiXCR anew, one entry per CDR3 protein. The sample consists of 170,000 or so distinct CDR3 sequences, 33% of them appearing once. Samples came from axillary lymph nodes draining the breast cancer. This clonotype was seen ten or more times. Antigen: not known. Source material: axillary lymph node tissue. The TCR originated in a female donor with breast cancer. Some clones in this sample may be carry-over from other donors' samples.

This chain's CDR3 is CASSDMLGGNQPQHF. In DNA, the CDR3 is TGTGCCAGTAGTGACATGTTGGGGGGCAATCAGCCCCAGCATTTT. V and J are TRBV19 and TRBJ1-5; possibly TRBD1 for D (5 bases). The CDR3 has 15 amino acids. Trimming removed 5 bases at V and 2 bases at J, with 13 bases between. Germline V CDR1 and CDR2: LNHDA, SQIVND (reference sequence).